A single sample gave rise to the 2 T cell receptor beta chains below, sequenced in a study of blood T cell repertoires in COVID-19. Clones were sequenced by immunoSEQ multiplex PCR, and TCRdb holds only the in-frame ones, with some missing. In the table there are some 40,000 clones, 81% of which are singletons. Sequenced: peripheral blood. Every receptor here comes from a human donor in a cohort sampled during active or convalescent COVID-19. The donor label of this sample is uncertain.

This chain uses TRBV12-3 or TRBV12-4 with TRBJ2-1; D is uncertain. The V end was cut by 4 bases, the J end by 9 bases, with 10 bases between. The CDR3 has 12 amino acids. The CDR3 DNA follows: TGTGCCAGCAGTTACTCATTACGTGAGCAGTTCTTC. Translating gives CASSYSLREQFF.

This chain joins TRBV3-1 (or the pseudogene TRBV3-2) and TRBJ2-1; D is possibly TRBD2 (6 bases). CDR3 size: 13 residues. V lost 0 bases and J 8 bases, leaving 8 bases between the germline ends. The germline gives CDR1 LGHDT, CDR2 YNNKEL (reference sequence). CDR3 DNA sequence: TGTGCCAGCAGCCAAGAATGGGGGGATGAGCAGTTCTTC. Protein: CASSQEWGDEQFF.